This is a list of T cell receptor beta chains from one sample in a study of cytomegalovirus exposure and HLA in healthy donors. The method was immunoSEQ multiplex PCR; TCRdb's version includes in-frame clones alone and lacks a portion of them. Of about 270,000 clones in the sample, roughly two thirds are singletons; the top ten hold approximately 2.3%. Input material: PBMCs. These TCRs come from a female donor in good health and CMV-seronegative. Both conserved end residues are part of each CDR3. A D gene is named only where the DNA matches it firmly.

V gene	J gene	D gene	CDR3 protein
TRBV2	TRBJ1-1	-	CATGFYFPNTEAFF
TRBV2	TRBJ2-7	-	CASSPQLTENKQYF
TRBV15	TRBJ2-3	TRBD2	CATSALSGGGTDTQYF
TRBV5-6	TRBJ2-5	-	CASSSVQETQYF
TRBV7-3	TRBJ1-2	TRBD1	CASSPTGTGTNGYTF
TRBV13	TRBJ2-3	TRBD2	CASSISGTGADTQYF
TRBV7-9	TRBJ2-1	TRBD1	CASSGRTGDNEQFF
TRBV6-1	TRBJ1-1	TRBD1	CASSEEDGGTGPNTEAFF
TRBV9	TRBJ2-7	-	CASSVLPQAEQYF
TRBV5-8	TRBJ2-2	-	CASSFLGGRIGTGELFF